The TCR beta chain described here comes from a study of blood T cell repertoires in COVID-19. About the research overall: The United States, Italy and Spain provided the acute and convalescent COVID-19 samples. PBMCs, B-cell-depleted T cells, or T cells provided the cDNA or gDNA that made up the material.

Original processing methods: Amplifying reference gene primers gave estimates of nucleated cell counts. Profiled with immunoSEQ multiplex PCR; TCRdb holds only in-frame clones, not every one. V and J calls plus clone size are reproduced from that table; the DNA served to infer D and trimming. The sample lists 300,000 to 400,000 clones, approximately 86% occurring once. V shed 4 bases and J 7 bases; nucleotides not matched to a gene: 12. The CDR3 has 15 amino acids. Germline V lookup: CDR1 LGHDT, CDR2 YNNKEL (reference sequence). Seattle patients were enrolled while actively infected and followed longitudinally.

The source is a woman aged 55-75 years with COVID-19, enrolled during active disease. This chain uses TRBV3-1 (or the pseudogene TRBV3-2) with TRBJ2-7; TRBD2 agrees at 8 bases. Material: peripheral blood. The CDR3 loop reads CASSPPGGGAGEQYF. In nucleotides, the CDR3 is TGTGCCAGCAGCCCCCCCGGGGGGGGCGCGGGGGAGCAGTACTTC.